This TCR beta chain stems from a study of blood T cell repertoires in COVID-19. Whole-study context: Donors of Cohort 3 who recovered were those that had two negative PCRs, clearance, or symptom resolution. The United States, Italy and Spain provided the acute and convalescent COVID-19 samples. T cells, B-cell-depleted T cells, or PBMCs provided the cDNA or gDNA that served as material.

Trimming removed 4 bases at V and 3 bases at J, with 13 bases between. Germline loops: CDR1 LNHDA, CDR2 SQIVND (reference sequence). The CDR3 runs 14 residues. Generated by immunoSEQ multiplex PCR, the TCRdb table keeps only in-frame clones and is missing some. The sample has fewer than 250,000 clones, about 88% seen once; the top ten hold around 25%. Everyone who took part was about 18 to 90 years old, and they came from about 23 US areas. This rearrangement joins TRBV19 to TRBJ2-7, with a weak D call TRBD1 (5 bases). This clonotype was obtained from a middle-aged woman in a cohort exposed to, infected with or recovered from COVID-19 (not recorded which). The sequenced material came from PBMCs or T cells enriched from blood (not recorded which). The CDR3 here is CASSRGTGIYEQYF. CDR3 in DNA: TGTGCCAGTAGTAGGGGTACAGGAATCTACGAGCAGTACTTC.